This T cell receptor (beta chain) was sequenced in a study of chemoradiotherapy in HPV16-positive cancers. Assay used: immunoSEQ multiplex PCR; TCRdb lists only in-frame clones, some missing. Of about 15,000 clones in the sample, roughly 86% are singletons; the top ten hold less than 2.5%. The material was blood, obtained from a patient who underwent chemoradiotherapy. This sequence originates from a human donor with HPV-associated anogenital cancer.

For the CDR3, the DNA is TGCGCCAGCAGCTTTTCTGAGGGGCGGGGCACAGATACGCAGTATTTT. Its translation: CASSFSEGRGTDTQYF. This chain links TRBV5-1 with TRBJ2-3; D possibly uses TRBD1 or TRBD2 (5 bases each). Trimming removed 2 bases from V and 1 base from J, with 14 bases in between. Looked up from germline, CDR1 is SGHRS and CDR2 is YFSETQ. The CDR3 is 16 amino acids.